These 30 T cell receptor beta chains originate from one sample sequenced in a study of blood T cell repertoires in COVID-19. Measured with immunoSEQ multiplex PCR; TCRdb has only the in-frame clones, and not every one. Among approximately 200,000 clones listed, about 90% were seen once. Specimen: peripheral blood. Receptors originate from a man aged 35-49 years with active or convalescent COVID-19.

CDR3 sequence: CASSPTGNTEAFF. The DNA of the CDR3 is TGTGCCAGCAGTCCCACGGGAAACACTGAAGCTTTCTTT. The rearrangement uses TRBV27 and TRBJ1-1, with D hard to call. V was cut by 5 bases and J by 2 bases, with 9 bases left in between. The length of the CDR3 is 13 residues. The germline V gene encodes CDR1 MNHEY and CDR2 SMNVEV (reference sequence).

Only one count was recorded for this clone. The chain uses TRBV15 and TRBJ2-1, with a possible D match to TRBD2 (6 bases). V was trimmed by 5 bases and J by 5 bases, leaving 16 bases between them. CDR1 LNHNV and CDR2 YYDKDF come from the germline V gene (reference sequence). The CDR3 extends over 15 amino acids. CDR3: CATSETSGTHNEQFF. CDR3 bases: TGTGCCACCAGCGAGACTTCCGGGACTCACAATGAGCAGTTCTTC.

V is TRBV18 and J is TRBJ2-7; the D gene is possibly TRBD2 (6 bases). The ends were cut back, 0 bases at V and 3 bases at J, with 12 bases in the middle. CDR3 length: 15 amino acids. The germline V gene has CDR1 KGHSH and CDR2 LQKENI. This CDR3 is CASSPPGLENYEQYF. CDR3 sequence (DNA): TGTGCCAGCTCACCACCGGGACTGGAGAACTACGAGCAGTACTTC.

The CDR3 DNA sequence: TGTGCCAGCAGCTTCACAGCCTCTGGAAACACCATATATTTT. Translation: CASSFTASGNTIYF. The chain has TRBV11-3 and TRBJ1-3; D not certain. Germline V gene lookup returns CDR1 SGHNT and CDR2 YENEEA. The V end lost 3 bases, the J end lost 0 bases, and 6 bases lay between the germline ends. This CDR3 is 14 amino acids long.

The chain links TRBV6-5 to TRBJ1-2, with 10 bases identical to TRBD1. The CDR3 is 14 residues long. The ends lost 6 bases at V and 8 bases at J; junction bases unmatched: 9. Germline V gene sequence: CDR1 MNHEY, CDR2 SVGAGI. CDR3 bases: TGTGCCAGCAGCGCCGACAGGGGGCGCCGAGGCTACACCTTC. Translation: CASSADRGRRGYTF.

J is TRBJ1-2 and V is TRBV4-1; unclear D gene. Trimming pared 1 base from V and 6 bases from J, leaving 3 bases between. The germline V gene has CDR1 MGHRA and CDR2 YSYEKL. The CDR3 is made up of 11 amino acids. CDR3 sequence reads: CASSQVNGYTF. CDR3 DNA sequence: TGCGCCAGCAGCCAAGTCAATGGCTACACCTTC.

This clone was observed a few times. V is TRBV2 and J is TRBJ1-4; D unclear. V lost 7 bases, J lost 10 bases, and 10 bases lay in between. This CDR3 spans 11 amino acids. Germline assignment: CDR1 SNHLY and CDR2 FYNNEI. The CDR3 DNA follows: TGTGCCAGCACCAGAATTGGAAAACTGTTTTTT. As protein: CASTRIGKLFF. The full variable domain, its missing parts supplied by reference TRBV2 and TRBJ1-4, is EPEVTQTPSHQVTQMGQEVILRCVPISNHLYFYWYRQILGQKVEFLVSFYNNEISEKSEIFDDQFSVERPDGSNFTLKIRSTKLEDSAMYFCASTRIGKLFFGSGTQLSVL.

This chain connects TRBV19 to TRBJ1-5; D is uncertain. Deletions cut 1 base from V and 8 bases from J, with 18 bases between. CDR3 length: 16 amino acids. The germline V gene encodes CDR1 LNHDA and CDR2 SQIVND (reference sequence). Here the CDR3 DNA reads TGTGCCAGTAGTATAGCATCCGGCCGAGGGTTAAAGCCCCAGCATTTT. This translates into CASSIASGRGLKPQHF.

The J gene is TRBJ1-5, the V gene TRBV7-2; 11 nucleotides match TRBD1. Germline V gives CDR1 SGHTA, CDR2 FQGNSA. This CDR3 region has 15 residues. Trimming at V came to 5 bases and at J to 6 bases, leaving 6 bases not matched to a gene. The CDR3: CASSLGTGGLQPQHF. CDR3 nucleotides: TGTGCCAGCAGCCTAGGGACAGGGGGTCTTCAGCCCCAGCATTTT. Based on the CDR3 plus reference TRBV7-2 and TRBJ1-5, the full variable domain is GAGVSQSPSNKVTEKGKDVELRCDPISGHTALYWYRQSLGQGLEFLIYFQGNSAPDKSGLPSDRFSAERTGGSVSTLTIQRTQQEDSAVYLCASSLGTGGLQPQHFGDGTRLSIL.

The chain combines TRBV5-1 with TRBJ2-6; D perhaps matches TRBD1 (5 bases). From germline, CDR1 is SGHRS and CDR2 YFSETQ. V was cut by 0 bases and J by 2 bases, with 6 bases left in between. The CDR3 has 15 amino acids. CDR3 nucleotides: TGCGCCAGCAGCTTGGACAGGCCTGGGGCCAACGTCCTGACTTTC. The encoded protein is CASSLDRPGANVLTF.

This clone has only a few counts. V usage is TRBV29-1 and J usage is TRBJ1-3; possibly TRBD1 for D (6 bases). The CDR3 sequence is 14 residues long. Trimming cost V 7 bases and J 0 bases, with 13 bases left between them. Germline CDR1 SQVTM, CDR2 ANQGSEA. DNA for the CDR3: TGCAGCGCTCGACAGGACCTCTCTGGAAACACCATATATTTT. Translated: CSARQDLSGNTIYF.

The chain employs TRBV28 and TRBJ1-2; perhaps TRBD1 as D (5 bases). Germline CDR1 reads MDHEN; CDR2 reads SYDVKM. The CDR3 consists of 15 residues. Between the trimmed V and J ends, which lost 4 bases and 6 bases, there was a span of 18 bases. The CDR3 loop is CASSYQGRADNGYTF. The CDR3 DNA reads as TGTGCCAGCAGTTATCAAGGCAGGGCAGACAATGGCTACACCTTC.

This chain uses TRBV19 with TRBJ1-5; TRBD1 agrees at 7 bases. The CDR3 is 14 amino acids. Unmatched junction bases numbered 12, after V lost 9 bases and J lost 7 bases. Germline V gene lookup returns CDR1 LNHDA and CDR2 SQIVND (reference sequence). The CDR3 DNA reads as TGTGCCAGCAGACAGGGTATGAAGGGACAGCCCCAGCATTTT. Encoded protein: CASRQGMKGQPQHF.

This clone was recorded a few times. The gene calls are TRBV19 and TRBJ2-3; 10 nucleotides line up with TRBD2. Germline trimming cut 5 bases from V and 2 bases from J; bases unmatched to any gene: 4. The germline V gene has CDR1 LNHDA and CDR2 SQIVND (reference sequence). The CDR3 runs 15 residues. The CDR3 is CASSVLAGITDTQYF. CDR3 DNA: TGTGCCAGTAGTGTACTAGCGGGGATCACAGATACGCAGTATTTT.

The CDR3, as DNA: TGTGCCAGCAGCCAATACGTGAGTGCAACTAATGAAAAACTGTTTTTT. It codes for CASSQYVSATNEKLFF. J is TRBJ1-4 and V is TRBV3-1 (or the pseudogene TRBV3-2); no clear D gene. V lost 2 bases to trimming and J lost 0 bases, with 10 bases between them. Germline CDR1 reads LGHDT; CDR2 reads YNNKEL (reference sequence). The CDR3 has 16 residues.

The CDR3 coding sequence is TGCGCCAGCAGCTCTCTATCTGGGGCCAACGTCCTGACTTTC. It translates to CASSSLSGANVLTF. This chain joins TRBV4-1 and TRBJ2-6; unclear D gene. The CDR3 is made up of 14 amino acids. Germline CDR1 and CDR2: MGHRA and YSYEKL. V lost 5 bases to trimming and J lost 1 base, with 6 bases between them.

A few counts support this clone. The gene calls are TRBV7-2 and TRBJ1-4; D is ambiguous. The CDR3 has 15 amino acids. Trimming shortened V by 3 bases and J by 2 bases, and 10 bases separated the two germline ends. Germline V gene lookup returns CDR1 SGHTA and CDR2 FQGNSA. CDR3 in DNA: TGTGCCAGCAGCTTCTTATCGGGGACTAATGAAAAACTGTTTTTT. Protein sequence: CASSFLSGTNEKLFF. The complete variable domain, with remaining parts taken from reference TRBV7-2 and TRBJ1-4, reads GAGVSQSPSNKVTEKGKDVELRCDPISGHTALYWYRQSLGQGLEFLIYFQGNSAPDKSGLPSDRFSAERTGGSVSTLTIQRTQQEDSAVYLCASSFLSGTNEKLFFGSGTQLSVL.

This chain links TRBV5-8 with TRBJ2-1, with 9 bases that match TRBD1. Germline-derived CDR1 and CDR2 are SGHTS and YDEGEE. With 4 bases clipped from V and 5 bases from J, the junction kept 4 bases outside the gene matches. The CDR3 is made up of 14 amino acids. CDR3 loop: CASSNRQGDNEQFF. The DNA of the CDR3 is TGTGCCAGCAGCAACCGACAGGGGGACAATGAGCAGTTCTTC.

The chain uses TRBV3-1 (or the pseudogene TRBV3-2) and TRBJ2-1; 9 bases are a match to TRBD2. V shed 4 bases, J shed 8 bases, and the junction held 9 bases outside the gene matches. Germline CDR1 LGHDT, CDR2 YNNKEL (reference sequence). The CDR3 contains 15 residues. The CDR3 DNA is TGTGCCAGCAGCCTCCTAGCGGGGAAGCGCGATGAGCAGTTCTTC. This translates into CASSLLAGKRDEQFF.

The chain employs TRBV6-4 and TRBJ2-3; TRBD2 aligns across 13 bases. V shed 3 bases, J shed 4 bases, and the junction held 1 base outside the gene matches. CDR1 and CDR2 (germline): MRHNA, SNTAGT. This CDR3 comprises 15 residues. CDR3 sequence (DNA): TGTGCCAGCAGTGAACTAGCGGGAGGGCCAGATACGCAGTATTTT. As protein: CASSELAGGPDTQYF.

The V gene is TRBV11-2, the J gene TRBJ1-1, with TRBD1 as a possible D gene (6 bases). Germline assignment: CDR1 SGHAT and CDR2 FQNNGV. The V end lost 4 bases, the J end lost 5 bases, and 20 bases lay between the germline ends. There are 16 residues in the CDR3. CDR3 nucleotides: TGTGCCAGCAGCTCCGGGACAAATTTGAGAAAGACTGAAGCTTTCTTT. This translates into CASSSGTNLRKTEAFF. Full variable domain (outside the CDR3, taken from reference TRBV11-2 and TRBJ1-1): EAGVAQSPRYKIIEKRQSVAFWCNPISGHATLYWYQQILGQGPKLLIQFQNNGVVDDSQLPKDRFSAERLKGVDSTLKIQPAKLEDSAVYLCASSSGTNLRKTEAFFGQGTRLTVV.

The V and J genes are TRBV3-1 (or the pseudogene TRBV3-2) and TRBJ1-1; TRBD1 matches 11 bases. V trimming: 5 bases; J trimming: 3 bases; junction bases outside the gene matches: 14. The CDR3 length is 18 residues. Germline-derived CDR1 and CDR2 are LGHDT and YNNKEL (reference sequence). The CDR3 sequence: CASSSPLWTGGVDTEAFF. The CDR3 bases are TGTGCCAGCAGCTCACCCCTTTGGACAGGGGGCGTTGACACTGAAGCTTTCTTT.

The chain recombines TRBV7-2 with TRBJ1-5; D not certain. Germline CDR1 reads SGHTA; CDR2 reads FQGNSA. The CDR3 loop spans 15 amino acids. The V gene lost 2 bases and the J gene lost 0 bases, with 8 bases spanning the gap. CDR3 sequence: CASSLYGDSNQPQHF. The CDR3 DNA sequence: TGTGCCAGCAGCTTATACGGTGATAGCAATCAGCCCCAGCATTTT.

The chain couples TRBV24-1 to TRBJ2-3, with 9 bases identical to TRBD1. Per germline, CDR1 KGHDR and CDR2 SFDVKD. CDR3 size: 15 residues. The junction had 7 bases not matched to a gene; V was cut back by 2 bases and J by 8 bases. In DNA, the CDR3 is TGTGCCACCAGTGATTACAGGGGGCCGGGGGTTACGCAGTATTTT. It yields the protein CATSDYRGPGVTQYF.

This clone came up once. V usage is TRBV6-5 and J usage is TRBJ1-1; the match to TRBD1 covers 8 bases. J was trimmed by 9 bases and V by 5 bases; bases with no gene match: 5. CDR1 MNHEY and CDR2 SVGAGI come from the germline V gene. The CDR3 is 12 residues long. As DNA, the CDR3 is TGTGCCAGCAGTCGACAGGGGAGTCAAGCTTTCTTT. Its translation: CASSRQGSQAFF.

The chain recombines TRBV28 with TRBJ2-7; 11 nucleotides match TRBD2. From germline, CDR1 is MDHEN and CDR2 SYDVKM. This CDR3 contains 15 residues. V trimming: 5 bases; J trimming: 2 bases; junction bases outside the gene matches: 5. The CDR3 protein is CASSPGTSGAYEQYF. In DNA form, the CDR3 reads TGTGCCAGCAGTCCCGGGACTAGCGGCGCCTACGAGCAGTACTTC. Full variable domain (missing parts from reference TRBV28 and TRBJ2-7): DVKVTQSSRYLVKRTGEKVFLECVQDMDHENMFWYRQDPGLGLRLIYFSYDVKMKEKGDIPEGYSVSREKKERFSLILESASTNQTSMYLCASSPGTSGAYEQYFGPGTRLTVT.

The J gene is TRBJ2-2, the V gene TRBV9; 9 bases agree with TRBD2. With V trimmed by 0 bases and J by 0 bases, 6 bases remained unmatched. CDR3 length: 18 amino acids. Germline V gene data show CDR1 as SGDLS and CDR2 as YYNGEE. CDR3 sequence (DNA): TGTGCCAGCAGCGTAGGACTAGCGGTCCTCGCGAACACCGGGGAGCTGTTTTTT. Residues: CASSVGLAVLANTGELFF.

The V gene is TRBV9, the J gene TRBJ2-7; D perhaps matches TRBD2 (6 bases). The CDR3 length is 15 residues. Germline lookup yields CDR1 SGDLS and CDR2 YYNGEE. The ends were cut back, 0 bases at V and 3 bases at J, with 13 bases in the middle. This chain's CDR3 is CASSVGQSGHYEQYF. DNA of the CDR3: TGTGCCAGCAGCGTAGGTCAAAGCGGGCACTACGAGCAGTACTTC.

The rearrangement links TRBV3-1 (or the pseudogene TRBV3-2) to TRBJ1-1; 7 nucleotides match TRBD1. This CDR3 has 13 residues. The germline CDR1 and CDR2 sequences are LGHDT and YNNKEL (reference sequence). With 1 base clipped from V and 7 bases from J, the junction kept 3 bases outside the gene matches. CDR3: CASSQVRDSEAFF. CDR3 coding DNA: TGTGCCAGCAGCCAAGTTCGGGACAGTGAAGCTTTCTTT.

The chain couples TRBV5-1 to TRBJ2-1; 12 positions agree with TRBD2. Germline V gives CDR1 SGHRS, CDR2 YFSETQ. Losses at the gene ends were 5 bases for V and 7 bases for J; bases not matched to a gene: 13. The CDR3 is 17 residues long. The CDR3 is CASRRGLAGWGGNEQFF. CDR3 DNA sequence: TGCGCCAGCAGGCGAGGACTAGCGGGATGGGGTGGGAATGAGCAGTTCTTC.